One and the same sample provided the 27 T cell receptor beta chains below, sequenced in a study of graft-versus-host responses after intestinal transplantation. Sequencing was performed with immunoSEQ multiplex PCR; in TCRdb, only in-frame clones are kept and a portion is missing. The repertoire holds 75,000 to 100,000 clones, 90% seen once, with approximately 16% in the top ten. This specimen was PBMCs, taken about 460 days after intestinal transplant. The origin of the receptors is a human patient who received an intestinal transplant, so some T cells may come from the graft donor.

The chain joins TRBV11-2 to TRBJ1-2, with 8 bases aligning to TRBD1. Looked up from germline, CDR1 is SGHAT and CDR2 is FQNNGV. The length of the CDR3 is 13 residues. V shed 5 bases and J 5 bases; nucleotides not matched to a gene: 4. The CDR3 DNA reads TGTGCCAGCAGCCCGGACAGGGTGTATGGCTACACCTTC. Translation: CASSPDRVYGYTF.

The V call is TRBV11-1, the J call TRBJ2-7; no reliable D call. Trimming removed 0 bases at V and 4 bases at J, with 13 bases between. The CDR3 has 15 residues. Germline CDR1 reads SGHAT; CDR2 reads FQDESV (reference sequence). The CDR3 here is CASSLARSSPYEQYF. The CDR3 coding sequence is TGTGCCAGCAGCTTAGCGCGTAGCAGCCCATACGAGCAGTACTTC.

A remark on this clone: Other DNA sequences within the sample encode an identical CDR3. The chain employs TRBV5-1 and TRBJ2-7, with 9 bases fitting TRBD2. After removal of 5 bases from V and 4 bases from J, the junction contained 10 bases not matched to a gene. Per germline, CDR1 SGHRS and CDR2 YFSETQ. This CDR3 is built from 15 residues. This CDR3 is CASRTGGGARYEQYF. The CDR3 DNA reads TGCGCCAGCAGGACGGGCGGGGGGGCTCGGTACGAGCAGTACTTC.

The chain links TRBV7-6 to TRBJ2-7; 15 positions agree with TRBD2. Losses at the gene ends were 5 bases for V and 3 bases for J; bases not matched to a gene: 17. The CDR3 spans 20 residues. Germline V gene sequence: CDR1 SGHVS, CDR2 FNYEAQ. This chain's CDR3 is CASSPEGLAGGITTNYEQYF. CDR3 DNA: TGTGCCAGCAGCCCCGAGGGACTAGCGGGGGGCATTACTACCAACTACGAGCAGTACTTC.

This chain uses TRBV6-5 with TRBJ1-1, with D possibly TRBD1 on 6 matching bases. V shed 0 bases and J shed 5 bases, with 13 bases lying between them. From germline, CDR1 is MNHEY and CDR2 SVGAGI. This CDR3 is built from 15 residues. The CDR3 DNA reads as TGTGCCAGCAGTTACTCGATAAGGGGGGAGACTGAAGCTTTCTTT. Protein sequence: CASSYSIRGETEAFF.

The chain recombines TRBV4-2 with TRBJ2-4; D possibly matches TRBD1 or TRBD2 (6 bases each). The CDR3 contains 16 residues. CDR1 is LGHNA and CDR2 is YNFKEQ in the germline V gene. The ends were cut back, 1 base at V and 9 bases at J, with 19 bases in the middle. The CDR3 loop is CASSQVTGGIVGIQYF. CDR3 DNA: TGTGCCAGCAGCCAAGTTACCGGGGGCATCGTCGGCATTCAGTACTTC.

The gene calls are TRBV6-5 and TRBJ1-5; TRBD1 aligns across 7 bases. This CDR3 comprises 14 residues. The trim removed 4 bases at V and 8 bases at J, leaving 8 bases unmatched. From germline, CDR1 is MNHEY and CDR2 SVGAGI. For the CDR3, the DNA is TGTGCCAGCAGTTGGGAACAGGGGTGGGAGCCCCAGCATTTT. Residues: CASSWEQGWEPQHF.

Notes on this clone: At one end, the junction sequence differs from germline, possibly due to a read error. The chain recombines TRBV7-7 with TRBJ2-3; no definite D call. The germline gives CDR1 SSHAT, CDR2 FNYEAQ (reference sequence). The CDR3 contains 14 residues. This CDR3 reads CASSPAIGTDTQYF. The CDR3 coding sequence is TGTGCTAGCAGCCCCGCGATTGGAACAGATACGCAGTATTTT.

This clone was counted a few times. The chain has TRBV5-8 and TRBJ2-2; 7 bases map to TRBD2. The CDR3 runs to 16 residues. J was trimmed by 1 base and V by 0 bases; bases with no gene match: 3. Germline assignment: CDR1 SGHTS and CDR2 YDEGEE. The CDR3 nucleotides read TGTGCCAGCAGCTTGGTTGCGGGGGTGAACACCGGGGAGCTGTTTTTT. This translates into CASSLVAGVNTGELFF.

The gene calls are TRBV15 and TRBJ1-3, with D hard to call. CDR3 length equals 15 residues. The germline V gene encodes CDR1 LNHNV and CDR2 YYDKDF (reference sequence). Deletions cut 1 base from V and 0 bases from J, with 7 bases between. The chain's CDR3 is CATSRGTGSGNTIYF. The CDR3 DNA is TGTGCCACCAGCAGAGGCACCGGCTCTGGAAACACCATATATTTT.

The V call is TRBV18, the J call TRBJ2-5; D call uncertain. With 2 bases removed from V and 5 bases from J, the gap between germline ends came to 12 bases. Per the germline V gene, CDR1 is KGHSH and CDR2 is LQKENI. This CDR3 spans 14 amino acids. The CDR3 DNA follows: TGTGCCAGCTCACCAGGGTCCCAGAGGGAGACCCAGTACTTC. This codes for CASSPGSQRETQYF. The full variable domain, its missing parts supplied by reference TRBV18 and TRBJ2-5, is NAGVMQNPRHLVRRRGQEARLRCSPMKGHSHVYWYRQLPEEGLKFMVYLQKENIIDESGMPKERFSAEFPKEGPSILRIQQVVRGDSAAYFCASSPGSQRETQYFGPGTRLLVL.

This chain connects TRBV6-5 to TRBJ2-3; the match to TRBD2 covers 8 bases. The length of the CDR3 is 14 residues. The germline V gene has CDR1 MNHEY and CDR2 SVGAGI. V shed 6 bases, J shed 4 bases, and the junction held 6 bases outside the gene matches. In nucleotides, the CDR3 is TGTGCCAGCAGCACCCGGACTAGCTCAGATACGCAGTATTTT. It yields the protein CASSTRTSSDTQYF.

Only one count was recorded for this clone. The chain uses TRBV5-4 and TRBJ1-3, with D possibly being TRBD1 (5 bases). V was pared by 0 bases and J by 2 bases, with 6 bases between. Germline V gene lookup returns CDR1 SGHNT and CDR2 YYREEE (reference sequence). The CDR3 totals 14 residues. The CDR3 spells CASSLGGAGNTIYF. In DNA form, the CDR3 reads TGTGCCAGCAGCTTGGGAGGGGCTGGAAACACCATATATTTT.

V is TRBV6-5 and J is TRBJ2-7, with no clear D. V dropped 5 bases and J dropped 5 bases, with 16 bases sitting between them. In germline, CDR1 is MNHEY, CDR2 SVGAGI. CDR3 length equals 14 residues. DNA for the CDR3: TGTGCCAGCAGTGAATTCCTGGGTACTCACGAGCAGTACTTC. Its protein product is CASSEFLGTHEQYF.

This clone was seen just once. The J gene is TRBJ1-2, the V gene TRBV5-6; 8 bases align to TRBD1. The V gene end was trimmed by 6 bases and the J gene end by 3 bases; junction bases not matched to a gene: 7. The CDR3 covers 14 residues. The germline gives CDR1 SGHDT, CDR2 YYEEEE. The CDR3 here is CASIGQGIDYGYTF. The CDR3 DNA sequence: TGTGCCAGCATCGGACAGGGCATAGACTATGGCTACACCTTC.

The count of this clone is one. The chain uses TRBV4-2 and TRBJ2-7; 12 bases line up with TRBD2. CDR1 and CDR2 (germline): LGHNA, YNFKEQ. The J segment lost 1 base and the V segment lost 0 bases, leaving 7 bases of the junction unmatched. The CDR3 contains 18 residues. In DNA, the CDR3 is TGTGCCAGCAGCCAAGATTCCCGAACTAGCGGGGGGTCCTACGAGCAGTACTTC. It is translated as CASSQDSRTSGGSYEQYF.

The chain is built from TRBV6-4 and TRBJ2-5; 7 bases match TRBD2. The CDR3 is 15 amino acids. The J segment lost 5 bases and the V segment lost 2 bases, leaving 8 bases of the junction unmatched. Germline assignment: CDR1 MRHNA and CDR2 SNTAGT. CDR3 protein: CASSDGSGAGETQYF. The CDR3 DNA follows: TGTGCCAGCAGTGACGGGAGCGGGGCGGGGGAGACCCAGTACTTC.

This sequence joins TRBV9 and TRBJ1-6; TRBD1 aligns across 9 bases. The CDR3 is 15 amino acids. V lost 4 bases, J lost 6 bases, and 5 bases stayed unmatched. In germline, CDR1 is SGDLS, CDR2 YYNGEE. CDR3 residues: CASSSETGGNSPLHF. In DNA form, the CDR3 reads TGTGCCAGCAGCTCCGAGACAGGGGGTAATTCACCCCTCCACTTT.

There are a few counts of this clone. The gene calls are TRBV6-1 and TRBJ1-1; D is uncertain. V was trimmed by 4 bases and J by 7 bases, leaving 10 bases between them. The CDR3 contains 12 residues. CDR1 and CDR2 from the germline V gene are MNHNS and SASEGT. The CDR3 sequence: CASSAPIDEAFF. The CDR3 region has the DNA TGTGCCAGCAGTGCCCCCATTGATGAAGCTTTCTTT.

The chain combines TRBV27 with TRBJ1-2; D call uncertain. V was clipped by 6 bases and J by 7 bases, with 21 bases between them. The CDR3 runs to 15 residues. Germline V CDR1 and CDR2: MNHEY, SMNVEV (reference sequence). CDR3 amino acids: CASRTTVWVKGGYTF. Written as DNA, the CDR3 is TGTGCCAGCAGAACAACCGTCTGGGTGAAGGGTGGCTACACCTTC.

This clone has just one count. This chain links TRBV2 with TRBJ1-4; no definite D call. Germline CDR1 reads SNHLY; CDR2 reads FYNNEI. CDR3 length equals 13 residues. Deletions cut 1 base from V and 8 bases from J, with 8 bases between. In DNA, the CDR3 is TGTGCCAGCAGTGAAGAGGGTGGGGAAAAACTGTTTTTT. It encodes CASSEEGGEKLFF.

The V and J genes are TRBV5-6 and TRBJ1-1; D unresolved. Trimming stripped 0 bases from V and 0 bases from J, with 6 bases between. This CDR3 has 14 amino acids. Germline lookup yields CDR1 SGHDT and CDR2 YYEEEE. The CDR3, as DNA: TGTGCCAGCAGCTTGGACACCATGAACACTGAAGCTTTCTTT. This codes for CASSLDTMNTEAFF.

The rearrangement links TRBV19 to TRBJ1-5, with no clear D. The CDR3 extends over 13 amino acids. Trimming removed 4 bases at V and 0 bases at J, with 4 bases between. CDR1 is LNHDA, CDR2 SQIVND, per germline (reference sequence). CDR3 sequence reads: CASSSGSNQPQHF. The DNA of the CDR3 is TGTGCCAGTAGTAGTGGTAGCAATCAGCCCCAGCATTTT. The complete variable domain, with remaining parts taken from reference TRBV19 and TRBJ1-5, reads DGGITQSPKYLFRKEGQNVTLSCEQNLNHDAMYWYRQDPGQGLRLIYYSQIVNDFQKGDIAEGYSVSREKKESFPLTVTSAQKNPTAFYLCASSSGSNQPQHFGDGTRLSIL.

The CDR3 loop reads CASSFSGHEGDEQFF. CDR3 bases: TGTGCCAGCAGCTTCAGCGGGCATGAAGGCGATGAGCAGTTCTTC. The rearrangement uses TRBV5-6 and TRBJ2-1; tentative D call: TRBD2 (6 bases). There are 15 residues in the CDR3. Looked up from germline, CDR1 is SGHDT and CDR2 is YYEEEE. V was cut by 2 bases and J by 8 bases, with 17 bases left in between. Combining the CDR3 with reference TRBV5-6 and TRBJ2-1 gives the whole variable domain DAGVTQSPTHLIKTRGQQVTLRCSPKSGHDTVSWYQQALGQGPQFIFQYYEEEERQRGNFPDRFSGHQFPNYSSELNVNALLLGDSALYLCASSFSGHEGDEQFFGPGTRLTVL.

The chain uses TRBV6-1 and TRBJ2-5; 7 nucleotides agree with TRBD1. Judging by the DNA end, TRBJ2-7 fits better; the J call may be wrong. The length of the CDR3 is 15 residues. Germline-derived CDR1 and CDR2 are MNHNS and SASEGT. The CDR3 sequence is CASSETGTASYEQYF. The CDR3 DNA is TGTGCCAGCAGTGAGACCGGGACAGCATCTTACGAGCAGTACTTC.

The J gene is TRBJ1-6, the V gene TRBV5-1; possible D gene TRBD1, 5 bases. CDR1 is SGHRS and CDR2 is YFSETQ in the germline V gene. The CDR3 runs 12 residues. V gave up 10 bases and J gave up 10 bases, with 15 bases separating them. Written as DNA, the CDR3 is TGCGCCTCGAGAGGGGTACGGTCACCCCTCCACTTT. Its translation: CASRGVRSPLHF.

The chain links TRBV9 to TRBJ1-2; D is uncertain. The CDR3 sequence is 15 residues long. Germline-derived CDR1 and CDR2 are SGDLS and YYNGEE. Between the trimmed V and J ends, which lost 0 bases and 7 bases, there was a span of 16 bases. The CDR3 nucleotides are TGTGCCAGCAGCGTAGCTGATACCGGGCGGGCTGGCTACACCTTC. Translating it yields CASSVADTGRAGYTF.